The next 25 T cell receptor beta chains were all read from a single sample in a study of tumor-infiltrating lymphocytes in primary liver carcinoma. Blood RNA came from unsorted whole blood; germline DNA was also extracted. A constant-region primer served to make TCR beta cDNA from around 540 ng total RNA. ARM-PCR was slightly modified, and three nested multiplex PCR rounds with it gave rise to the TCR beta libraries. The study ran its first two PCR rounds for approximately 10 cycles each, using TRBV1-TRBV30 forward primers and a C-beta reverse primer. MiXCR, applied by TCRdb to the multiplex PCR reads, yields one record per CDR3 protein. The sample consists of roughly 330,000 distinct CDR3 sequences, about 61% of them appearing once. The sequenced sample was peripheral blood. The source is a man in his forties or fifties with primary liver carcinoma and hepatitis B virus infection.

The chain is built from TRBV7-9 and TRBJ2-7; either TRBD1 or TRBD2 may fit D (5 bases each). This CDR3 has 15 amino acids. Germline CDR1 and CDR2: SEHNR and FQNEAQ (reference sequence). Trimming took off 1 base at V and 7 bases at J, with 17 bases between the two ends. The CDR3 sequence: CASSLVPGLLGEQYF. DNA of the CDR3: TGTGCCAGCAGCTTAGTTCCGGGGCTCCTTGGGGAGCAGTACTTC.

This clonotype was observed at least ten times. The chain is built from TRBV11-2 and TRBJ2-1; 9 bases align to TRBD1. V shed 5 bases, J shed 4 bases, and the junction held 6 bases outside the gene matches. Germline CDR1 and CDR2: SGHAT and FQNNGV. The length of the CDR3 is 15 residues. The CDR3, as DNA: TGTGCCAGCAGCCACGGGACAGGGTTTTACAATGAGCAGTTCTTC. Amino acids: CASSHGTGFYNEQFF.

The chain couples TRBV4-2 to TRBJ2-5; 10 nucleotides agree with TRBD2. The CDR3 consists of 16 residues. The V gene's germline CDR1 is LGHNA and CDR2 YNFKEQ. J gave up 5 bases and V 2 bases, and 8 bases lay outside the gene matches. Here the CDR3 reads CASSQNLAGERETQYF. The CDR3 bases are TGTGCCAGCAGCCAAAATCTAGCGGGAGAGCGGGAGACCCAGTACTTC.

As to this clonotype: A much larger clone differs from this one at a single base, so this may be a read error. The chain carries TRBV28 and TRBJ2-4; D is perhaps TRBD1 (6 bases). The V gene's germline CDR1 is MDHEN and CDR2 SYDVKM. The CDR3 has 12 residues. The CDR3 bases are TGTGGCAGCAGTTTAGACAGGAACATTCAGTACTTC. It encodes CGSSLDRNIQYF. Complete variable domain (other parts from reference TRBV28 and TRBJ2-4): DVKVTQSSRYLVKRTGEKVFLECVQDMDHENMFWYRQDPGLGLRLIYFSYDVKMKEKGDIPEGYSVSREKKERFSLILESASTNQTSMYLCGSSLDRNIQYFGAGTRLSVL.

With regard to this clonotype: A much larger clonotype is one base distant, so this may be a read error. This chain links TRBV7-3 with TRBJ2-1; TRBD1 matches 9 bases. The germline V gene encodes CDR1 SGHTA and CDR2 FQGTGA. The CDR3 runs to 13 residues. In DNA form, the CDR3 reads TGTGCCAGCAGCCGGGACAGGGTCAATGTGCAGTTCTTC. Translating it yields CASSRDRVNVQFF.

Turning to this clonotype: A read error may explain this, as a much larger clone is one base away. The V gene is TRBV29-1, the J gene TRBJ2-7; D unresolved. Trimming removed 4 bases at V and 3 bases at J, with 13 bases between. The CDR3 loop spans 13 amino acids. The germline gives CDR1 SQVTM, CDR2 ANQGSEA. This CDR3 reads CSVALTWVYEQYF. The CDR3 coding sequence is TGCAGCGTTGCCCTAACGTGGGTCTACGAGCAGTACTTC.

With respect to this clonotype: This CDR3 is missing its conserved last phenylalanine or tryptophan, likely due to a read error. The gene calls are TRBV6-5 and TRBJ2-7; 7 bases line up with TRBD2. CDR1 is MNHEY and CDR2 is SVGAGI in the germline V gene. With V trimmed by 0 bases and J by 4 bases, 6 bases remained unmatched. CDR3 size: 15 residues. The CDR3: CASSYSGGEGYEQYL. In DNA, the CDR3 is TGTGCCAGCAGTTACTCTGGGGGGGAGGGGTACGAGCAGTACCTC.

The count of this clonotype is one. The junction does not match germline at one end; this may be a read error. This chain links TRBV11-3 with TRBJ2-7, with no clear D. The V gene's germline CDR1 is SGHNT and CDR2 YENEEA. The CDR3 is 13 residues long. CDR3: CSSSLADNYEQYF. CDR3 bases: TGTTCCAGCAGCTTAGCCGATAATTACGAGCAATACTTC.

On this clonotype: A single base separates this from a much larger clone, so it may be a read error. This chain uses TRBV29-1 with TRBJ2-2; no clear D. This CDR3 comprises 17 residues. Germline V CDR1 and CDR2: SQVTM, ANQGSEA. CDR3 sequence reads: CGVLHLQGPTNTGELFF. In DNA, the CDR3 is TGCGGCGTCCTTCACTTACAAGGACCCACGAACACCGGGGAGCTGTTTTTT.

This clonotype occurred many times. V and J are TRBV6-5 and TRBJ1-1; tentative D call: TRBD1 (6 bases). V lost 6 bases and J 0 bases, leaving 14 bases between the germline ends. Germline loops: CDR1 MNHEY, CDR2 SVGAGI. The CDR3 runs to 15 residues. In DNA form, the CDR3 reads TGTGCCAGCAGACGAAACAGGGCTTTGAACACTGAAGCTTTCTTT. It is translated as CASRRNRALNTEAFF.

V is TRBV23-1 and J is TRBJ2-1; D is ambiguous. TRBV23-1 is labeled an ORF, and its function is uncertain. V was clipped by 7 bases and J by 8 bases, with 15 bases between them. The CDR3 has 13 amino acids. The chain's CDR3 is CASIPPLTDEQFF. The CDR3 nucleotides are TGCGCCAGCATCCCCCCCCTAACGGATGAGCAGTTCTTC.

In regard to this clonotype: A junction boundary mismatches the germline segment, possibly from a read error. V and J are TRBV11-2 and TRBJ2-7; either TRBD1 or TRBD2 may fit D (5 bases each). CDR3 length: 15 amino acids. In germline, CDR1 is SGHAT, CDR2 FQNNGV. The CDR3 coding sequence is TGTGCCAGCAGCCTGACCCGGGGACCGAGCTACGAGCACTACTTT. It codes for CASSLTRGPSYEHYF.

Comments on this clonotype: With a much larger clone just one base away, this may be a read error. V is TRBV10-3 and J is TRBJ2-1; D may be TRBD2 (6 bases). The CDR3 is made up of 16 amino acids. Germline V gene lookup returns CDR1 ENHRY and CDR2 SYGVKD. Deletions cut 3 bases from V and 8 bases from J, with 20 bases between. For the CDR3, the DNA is TGTGCCATCAGTGATAAGAGGTCGGGAGTCGACGATGAGCAGTTCTTC. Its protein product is CAISDKRSGVDDEQFF.

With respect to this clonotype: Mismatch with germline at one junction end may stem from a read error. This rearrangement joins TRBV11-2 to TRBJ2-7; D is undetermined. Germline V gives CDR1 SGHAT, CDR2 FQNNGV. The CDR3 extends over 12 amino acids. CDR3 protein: CARSLGEYEQYF. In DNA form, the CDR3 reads TGTGCCAGGAGCTTGGGCGAGTATGAGCAGTACTTC.

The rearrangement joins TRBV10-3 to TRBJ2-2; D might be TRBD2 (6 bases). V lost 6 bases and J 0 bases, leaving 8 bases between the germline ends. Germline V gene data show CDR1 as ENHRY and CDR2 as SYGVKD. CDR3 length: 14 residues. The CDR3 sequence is CAIRTGANTGELFF. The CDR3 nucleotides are TGTGCCATCAGAACGGGAGCGAACACCGGGGAGCTGTTTTTT.

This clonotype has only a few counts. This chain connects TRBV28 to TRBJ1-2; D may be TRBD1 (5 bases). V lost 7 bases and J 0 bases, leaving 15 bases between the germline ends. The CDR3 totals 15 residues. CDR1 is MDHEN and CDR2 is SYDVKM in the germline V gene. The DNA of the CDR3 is TGTGCCAGCAACCCCAGGGCCGCGACTAACTATGGCTACACCTTC. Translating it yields CASNPRAATNYGYTF.

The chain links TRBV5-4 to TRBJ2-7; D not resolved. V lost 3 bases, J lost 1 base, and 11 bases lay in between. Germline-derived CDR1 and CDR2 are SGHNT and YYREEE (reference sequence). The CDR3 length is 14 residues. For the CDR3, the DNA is TGTGCCAGCAGCTGGGGAATGGGGTCCTACGAGCAGTACTTC. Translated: CASSWGMGSYEQYF. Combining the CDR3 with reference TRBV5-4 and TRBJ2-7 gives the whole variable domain ETGVTQSPTHLIKTRGQQVTLRCSSQSGHNTVSWYQQALGQGPQFIFQYYREEENGRGNFPPRFSGLQFPNYSSELNVNALELDDSALYLCASSWGMGSYEQYFGPGTRLTVT.

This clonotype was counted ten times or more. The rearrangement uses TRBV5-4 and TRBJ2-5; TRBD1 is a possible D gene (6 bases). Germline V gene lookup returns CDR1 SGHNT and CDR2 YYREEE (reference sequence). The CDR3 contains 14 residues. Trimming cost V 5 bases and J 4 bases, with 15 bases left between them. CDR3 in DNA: TGTGCCAGCAGTTCGGACAGAATCCCAGAGACCCAGTACTTC. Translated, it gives CASSSDRIPETQYF.

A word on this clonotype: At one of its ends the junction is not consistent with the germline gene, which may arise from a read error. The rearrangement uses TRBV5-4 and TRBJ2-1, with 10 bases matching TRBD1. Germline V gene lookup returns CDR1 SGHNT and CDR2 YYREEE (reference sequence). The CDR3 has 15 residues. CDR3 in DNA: TGTGTCAGCAGCCCCGGGACAGGGGCCAGGGATGAGCAGTTCTTC. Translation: CVSSPGTGARDEQFF.

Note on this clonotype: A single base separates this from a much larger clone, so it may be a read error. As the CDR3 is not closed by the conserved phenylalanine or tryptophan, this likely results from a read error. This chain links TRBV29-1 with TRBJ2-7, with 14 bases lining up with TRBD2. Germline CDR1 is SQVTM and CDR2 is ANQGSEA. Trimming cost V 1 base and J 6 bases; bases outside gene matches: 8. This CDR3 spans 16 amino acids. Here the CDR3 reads CSVEVAVGLAGAEQYL. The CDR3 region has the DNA TGCAGCGTTGAAGTGGCCGTGGGACTAGCGGGAGCCGAGCAGTACCTC.

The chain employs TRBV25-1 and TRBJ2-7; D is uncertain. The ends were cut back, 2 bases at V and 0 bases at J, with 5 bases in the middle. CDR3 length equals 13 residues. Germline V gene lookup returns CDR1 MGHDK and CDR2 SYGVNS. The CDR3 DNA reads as TGTGCCAGCAGTGAACTAGTCTCCTACGAGCAGTACTTC. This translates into CASSELVSYEQYF.

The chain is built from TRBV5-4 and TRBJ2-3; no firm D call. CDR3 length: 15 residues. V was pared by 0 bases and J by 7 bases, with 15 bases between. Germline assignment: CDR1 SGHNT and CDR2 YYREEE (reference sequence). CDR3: CASSLAAGHPNTQYF. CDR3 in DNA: TGTGCCAGCAGCTTGGCCGCCGGGCACCCCAATACGCAGTATTTT.

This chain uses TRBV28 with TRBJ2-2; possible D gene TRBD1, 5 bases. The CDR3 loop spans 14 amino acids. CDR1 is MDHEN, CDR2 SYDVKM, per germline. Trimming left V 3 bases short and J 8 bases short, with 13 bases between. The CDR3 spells CASSFRRVPGELFF. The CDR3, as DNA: TGTGCCAGCAGTTTCCGCAGGGTCCCTGGGGAGCTGTTTTTT.

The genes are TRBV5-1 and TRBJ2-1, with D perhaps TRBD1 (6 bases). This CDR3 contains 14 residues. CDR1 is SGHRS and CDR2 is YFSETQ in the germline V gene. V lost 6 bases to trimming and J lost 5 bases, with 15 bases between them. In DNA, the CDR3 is TGCGCCAGCAACACAGGACAGAATCACAATGAGCAGTTCTTC. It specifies CASNTGQNHNEQFF.

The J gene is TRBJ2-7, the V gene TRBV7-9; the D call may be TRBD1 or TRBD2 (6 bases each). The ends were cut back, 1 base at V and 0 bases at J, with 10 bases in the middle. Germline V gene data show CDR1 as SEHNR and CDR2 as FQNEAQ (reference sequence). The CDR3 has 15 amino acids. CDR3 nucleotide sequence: TGTGCCAGCAGCTTAGAAGGGGGGAGCTCCTACGAGCAGTACTTC. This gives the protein CASSLEGGSSYEQYF.